Each of the 8 T cell receptor beta chains below was sequenced from the same sample in a study of somatic mutations in cytotoxic T cells in rheumatoid arthritis. The method was immunoSEQ multiplex PCR; TCRdb's version includes in-frame clones alone and lacks a portion of them. The table lists 9,400 or so clones, about 71% of them singletons. Sequenced input: CD8+ T cells sorted from blood. The receptors shown here come from a woman aged 45 to 65 in good health.

The chain couples TRBV6-5 to TRBJ1-1; 7 bases agree with TRBD1. V lost 4 bases and J lost 4; bases outside the gene matches: 9. Germline V gene sequence: CDR1 MNHEY, CDR2 SVGAGI. The CDR3 runs 15 residues. The CDR3 DNA follows: TGTGCCAGCAGTTCGACGACAGGGACGACCACTGAAGCTTTCTTT. This translates into CASSSTTGTTTEAFF.

This chain uses TRBV7-3 with TRBJ2-7; tentatively, D is TRBD1 (7 bases). V gave up 5 bases and J gave up 4 bases, with 15 bases separating them. CDR3 length: 14 residues. Germline V gene data show CDR1 as SGHTA and CDR2 as FQGTGA. CDR3 nucleotide sequence: TGTGCCAGCAGCCATTATCCAGGGGGGTACGAGCAGTACTTC. This codes for CASSHYPGGYEQYF.

The gene calls are TRBV7-8 and TRBJ1-4, with 7 bases that match TRBD1. V trimming: 5 bases; J trimming: 8 bases; junction bases outside the gene matches: 14. The length of the CDR3 is 16 residues. Germline CDR1 is SGHVS and CDR2 is FQNEAQ. The CDR3 region has the DNA TGTGCCAGCAGCACCTCGACAGGGAGCGCGGAGGAAAAACTGTTTTTT. This codes for CASSTSTGSAEEKLFF. The entire variable domain, with the rest obtained from reference TRBV7-8 and TRBJ1-4, is as follows: GAGVSQSPRYKVAKRGQDVALRCDPISGHVSLFWYQQALGQGPEFLTYFQNEAQLDKSGLPSDRFFAERPEGSVSTLKIQRTQQEDSAVYLCASSTSTGSAEEKLFFGSGTQLSVL.

This chain joins TRBV19 and TRBJ2-7; 7 positions agree with TRBD1. This CDR3 spans 15 amino acids. CDR1 is LNHDA and CDR2 is SQIVND in the germline V gene (reference sequence). V shed 4 bases and J 2 bases; nucleotides not matched to a gene: 8. CDR3 bases: TGTGCCAGTAGTACCCTGGCGACAGGGACCTACGAGCAGTACTTC. Its protein is CASSTLATGTYEQYF. Full variable domain (missing parts from reference TRBV19 and TRBJ2-7): DGGITQSPKYLFRKEGQNVTLSCEQNLNHDAMYWYRQDPGQGLRLIYYSQIVNDFQKGDIAEGYSVSREKKESFPLTVTSAQKNPTAFYLCASSTLATGTYEQYFGPGTRLTVT.

This clone was picked up a small number of times. CDR3 protein: CASSQDPVGVGGGEKLFF. In DNA, the CDR3 is TGCGCCAGCAGCCAAGACCCAGTAGGGGTAGGGGGGGGTGAAAAACTGTTTTTT. The chain recombines TRBV4-1 with TRBJ1-4, with D possibly being TRBD1 (6 bases). Between the trimmed V and J ends, which lost 0 bases and 7 bases, there was a span of 21 bases. CDR1 is MGHRA and CDR2 is YSYEKL in the germline V gene. This CDR3 has 18 amino acids.

The chain combines TRBV6-6 with TRBJ1-1; tentatively, D is TRBD1 (5 bases). The CDR3 covers 14 residues. The germline gives CDR1 MNHNY, CDR2 SVGAGI (reference sequence). The V and J ends lost 6 bases and 2 bases respectively, with 13 bases between them. The CDR3: CASSHGGENTEAFF. The CDR3 coding sequence is TGTGCCAGCAGCCACGGGGGGGAAAACACTGAAGCTTTCTTT.

This chain connects TRBV7-2 to TRBJ2-7, with TRBD1 identical over 7 bases. Germline CDR1 is SGHTA and CDR2 is FQGNSA. With V trimmed by 3 bases and J by 0 bases, 5 bases remained unmatched. This CDR3 region has 15 residues. DNA for the CDR3: TGTGCCAGCAGCTTTACAGGGGTTGCCTCCTACGAGCAGTACTTC. Translated, it gives CASSFTGVASYEQYF.

V and J are TRBV4-3 and TRBJ1-3; D remains ambiguous. The germline V gene has CDR1 LGHNA and CDR2 YSLEER. V shed 0 bases and J shed 1 base, with 7 bases lying between them. The CDR3 totals 15 residues. The DNA of the CDR3 is TGCGCCAGCAGCCAAGATACGGGGTCTGGAAACACCATATATTTT. As protein: CASSQDTGSGNTIYF.